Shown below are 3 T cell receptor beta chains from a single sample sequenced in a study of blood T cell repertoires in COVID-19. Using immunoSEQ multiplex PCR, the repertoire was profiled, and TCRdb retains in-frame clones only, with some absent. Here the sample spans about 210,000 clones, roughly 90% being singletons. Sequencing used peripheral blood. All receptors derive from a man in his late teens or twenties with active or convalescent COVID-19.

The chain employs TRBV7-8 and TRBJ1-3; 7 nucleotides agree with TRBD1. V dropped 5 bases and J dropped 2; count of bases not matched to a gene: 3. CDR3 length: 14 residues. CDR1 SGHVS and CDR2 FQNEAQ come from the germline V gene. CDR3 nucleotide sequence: TGTGCCAGCAGCCGCGACAGGGCTGGAAACACCATATATTTT. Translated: CASSRDRAGNTIYF.

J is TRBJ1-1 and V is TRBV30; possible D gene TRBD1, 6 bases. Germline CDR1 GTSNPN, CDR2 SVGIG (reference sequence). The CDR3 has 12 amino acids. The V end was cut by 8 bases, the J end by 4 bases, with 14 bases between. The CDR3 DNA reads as TGTGCCGGAACGACAGGTCGCACTGAAGCTTTCTTT. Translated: CAGTTGRTEAFF.

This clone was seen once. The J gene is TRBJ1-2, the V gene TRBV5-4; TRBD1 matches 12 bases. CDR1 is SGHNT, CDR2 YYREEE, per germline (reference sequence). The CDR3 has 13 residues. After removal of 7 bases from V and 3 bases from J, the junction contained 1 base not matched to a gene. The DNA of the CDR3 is TGTGCCAGCCGGGACAGGGGGCACTATGGCTACACCTTC. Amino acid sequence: CASRDRGHYGYTF.